These 10 T cell receptor beta chains originate from one sample sequenced in a study of T cells in Graves' hyperthyroidism and ophthalmopathy. The CDR3 regions of TCR beta were amplified from RNA transcripts. Carried out on the TCR CDR3, a first-round RT-PCR used the HTBI primer set. TCRdb redid the calling of the multiplex PCR reads with MiXCR, one entry per CDR3 protein. Of some 500,000 distinct CDR3 sequences listed, around 15% are singletons. Sequences were obtained from blood. The receptors shown here come from a woman under 40 with Graves' ophthalmopathy.

The chain is built from TRBV28 and TRBJ2-7, with D perhaps being TRBD1 or TRBD2 (5 bases each). Germline V gene lookup returns CDR1 MDHEN and CDR2 SYDVKM. This CDR3 has 13 amino acids. V gave up 10 bases and J gave up 0 bases, with 13 bases separating them. The CDR3 sequence is CAIEGRNSYEQYF. DNA for the CDR3: TGTGCCATCGAGGGACGGAACTCCTACGAGCAGTACTTC.

Ten or more counts support this clonotype. The chain has TRBV7-9 and TRBJ1-2; unclear D gene. Germline V gene sequence: CDR1 SEHNR, CDR2 FQNEAQ (reference sequence). CDR3 length equals 15 residues. The V gene lost 7 bases and the J gene lost 2 bases, with 17 bases spanning the gap. CDR3 in DNA: TGTGCCAGCACCGCCGGGAGAGGTTCCAACTATGGCTACACCTTC. Protein sequence: CASTAGRGSNYGYTF. Filled out from reference TRBV7-9 and TRBJ1-2, the complete variable domain reads DTGVSQNPRHKITKRGQNVTFRCDPISEHNRLYWYRQTLGQGPEFLTYFQNEAQLEKSRLLSDRFSAERPKGSFSTLEIQRTEQGDSAMYLCASTAGRGSNYGYTFGSGTRLTVV.

The table lists this clonotype with a few counts. The rearrangement joins TRBV5-4 to TRBJ1-1; TRBD1 aligns across 7 bases. The germline V gene has CDR1 SGHNT and CDR2 YYREEE (reference sequence). The CDR3 has 15 amino acids. Unmatched junction bases numbered 5, after V lost 0 bases and J lost 3 bases. The CDR3 reads CASSLAHRGDTEAFF. Here the CDR3 DNA reads TGTGCCAGCAGCTTGGCGCACAGGGGTGACACTGAAGCTTTCTTT.

This clonotype was counted many times. The chain recombines TRBV20-1 with TRBJ2-1, with a possible D match to TRBD2 (6 bases). The germline CDR1 and CDR2 sequences are DFQATT and SNEGSKA (reference sequence). The CDR3 spans 15 residues. V lost 5 bases and J lost 8, with 22 bases in between. The CDR3 reads CSAVGTAQPAHEQFF. The CDR3 region has the DNA TGCAGTGCTGTCGGGACTGCCCAACCCGCCCATGAGCAGTTCTTC.

The chain recombines TRBV5-6 with TRBJ2-2; maybe TRBD2 (5 bases). V was trimmed by 2 bases and J by 3 bases, leaving 11 bases between them. CDR1 is SGHDT and CDR2 is YYEEEE in the germline V gene. The CDR3 covers 15 residues. CDR3 sequence (DNA): TGTGCCAGCAGCTTTGTTGGGGAGTACACCGGGGAGCTGTTTTTT. Residues: CASSFVGEYTGELFF.

This clonotype was picked up one time. The chain carries TRBV4-3 and TRBJ1-2; maybe TRBD1 (5 bases). Looked up from germline, CDR1 is LGHNA and CDR2 is YSLEER. V was shortened by 0 bases and J by 5 bases, with 10 bases between the two germline ends. CDR3 length: 14 amino acids. As DNA, the CDR3 is TGCGCCAGCAGCCAAGATAATGGGGGATATGGCTACACCTTC. This translates into CASSQDNGGYGYTF.

This clonotype occurred a few times. The chain combines TRBV5-4 with TRBJ2-3, with 10 bases identical to TRBD2. V lost 0 bases and J lost 1; bases outside the gene matches: 8. Germline V gives CDR1 SGHNT, CDR2 YYREEE (reference sequence). The CDR3 has 18 amino acids. The CDR3 is CASSLAASGGRGTDTQYF. The CDR3 region has the DNA TGTGCCAGCAGCTTGGCGGCTAGCGGGGGAAGGGGCACAGATACGCAGTATTTT.

This clonotype was counted between two and nine times. CDR3 in DNA: TGTGCCAGCAGTTACTCGTCTCTGGTAAGCAATCAGCCCCAGCATTTT. Translated, it gives CASSYSSLVSNQPQHF. This chain joins TRBV6-5 and TRBJ1-5; D not resolved. The CDR3 sequence is 16 residues long. V lost 0 bases, J lost 1 base, and 10 bases lay in between. The V gene's germline CDR1 is MNHEY and CDR2 SVGAGI.

This clonotype was counted a few times. This chain uses TRBV7-6 with TRBJ2-3; 16 bases match TRBD2. Germline-derived CDR1 and CDR2 are SGHVS and FNYEAQ. Trimming removed 5 bases from V and 3 bases from J; junction bases left unmatched: 2. This CDR3 contains 16 residues. This CDR3 is CASSPGLAGGTDTQYF. DNA of the CDR3: TGTGCCAGCAGCCCGGGACTAGCGGGAGGGACAGATACGCAGTATTTT. The variable domain in full, completed from reference TRBV7-6 and TRBJ2-3, reads GAGVSQSPRYKVTKRGQDVALRCDPISGHVSLYWYRQALGQGPEFLTYFNYEAQQDKSGLPNDRFSAERPEGSISTLTIQRTEQRDSAMYRCASSPGLAGGTDTQYFGPGTRLTVL.

This clonotype was seen many times. The chain has TRBV7-2 and TRBJ2-7; no clear D. CDR1 SGHTA and CDR2 FQGNSA come from the germline V gene. This CDR3 has 15 residues. V lost 5 bases and J lost 3, with 17 bases in between. CDR3 coding DNA: TGTGCCAGCAGCCCCCTGGGATTTAAAAACTACGAGCAGTACTTC. This sequence encodes CASSPLGFKNYEQYF.